This passage covers 27 T cell receptor beta chains from one sample sequenced in a study of T cell responses to AZD1222 COVID-19 vaccine. The method was immunoSEQ multiplex PCR; TCRdb's version includes in-frame clones alone and lacks a portion of them. The data hold around 160,000 clones, with approximately 88% observed a single time. Material: peripheral blood, obtained on day 0 of AZD1222 vaccination. The receptors here all came from an adult in good health.

This clone was recorded once. The genes are TRBV19 and TRBJ2-7; 10 bases fit TRBD1. V lost 4 bases and J lost 7; bases outside the gene matches: 7. The CDR3 is 14 amino acids. The germline V gene encodes CDR1 LNHDA and CDR2 SQIVND (reference sequence). The CDR3 DNA reads TGTGCCAGTAGTACCGGGACAGGGGTAGGGGAGCAGTACTTC. Its protein product is CASSTGTGVGEQYF.

This clone was seen a single time. The V call is TRBV6-6, the J call TRBJ2-7, with D hard to call. This CDR3 is built from 13 residues. The germline V gene encodes CDR1 MNHNY and CDR2 SVGAGI (reference sequence). The V end lost 5 bases, the J end lost 3 bases, and 11 bases lay between the germline ends. CDR3 amino acids: CASSLPPGYEQYF. DNA for the CDR3: TGTGCCAGCAGTCTACCCCCAGGCTACGAGCAGTACTTC.

The chain couples TRBV29-1 to TRBJ2-5, with D tentatively TRBD1 or TRBD2 (6 bases each). Per germline, CDR1 SQVTM and CDR2 ANQGSEA. The CDR3 sequence is 14 residues long. This CDR3 is CTHAGSRGQETQYF. The CDR3 nucleotides read TGCACCCACGCCGGGAGCAGGGGCCAAGAGACCCAGTACTTC.

The chain has TRBV5-4 and TRBJ1-4, with TRBD1 matching 7 bases. Germline-derived CDR1 and CDR2 are SGHNT and YYREEE (reference sequence). This CDR3 has 15 amino acids. With V trimmed by 0 bases and J by 4 bases, 3 bases remained unmatched. The CDR3 loop is CASSLAGTDNEKLFF. CDR3 bases: TGTGCCAGCAGCTTGGCCGGGACAGATAATGAAAAACTGTTTTTT.

This chain connects TRBV5-5 to TRBJ1-5; D call uncertain. The CDR3 sequence is 13 residues long. Germline assignment: CDR1 SGHKS and CDR2 YYEKEE (reference sequence). Trimming shortened V by 3 bases and J by 3 bases, and 7 bases separated the two germline ends. CDR3 residues: CASSSRDNQPQHF. In DNA, the CDR3 is TGTGCCAGCAGCTCGAGGGACAATCAGCCCCAGCATTTT.

This clone is a singleton in its sample. CDR3 bases: TGCGCCAGCAGCCTCGGACAGGGGGCGGTGACCCAGTACTTC. It encodes CASSLGQGAVTQYF. This chain uses TRBV5-1 with TRBJ2-5; 11 bases fit TRBD1. With 4 bases clipped from V and 7 bases from J, the junction kept 6 bases outside the gene matches. The CDR3 consists of 14 residues. The V gene's germline CDR1 is SGHRS and CDR2 YFSETQ.

The chain uses TRBV21-1 and TRBJ2-5; TRBD1, as called in the table, went unchecked against the DNA. TRBV21-1 is a recognized pseudogene. This CDR3 is built from 14 residues. The CDR3 region is CASSYDRGGETQYF. For the CDR3, the DNA is TGTGCCAGCAGCTACGACAGGGGTGGGGAGACCCAGTACTTC.

This chain connects TRBV29-1 to TRBJ2-3; D tentatively reads TRBD1 or TRBD2 (5 bases each). CDR3 length: 14 amino acids. Germline V gives CDR1 SQVTM, CDR2 ANQGSEA. V was trimmed by 5 bases and J by 2 bases, leaving 14 bases between them. Written as DNA, the CDR3 is TGCAGCGTTTGGGACGGATTACTCACAGATACGCAGTATTTT. Its protein product is CSVWDGLLTDTQYF.

The chain is built from TRBV10-3 and TRBJ2-6, with D unresolved. Trimming cost V 6 bases and J 0 bases, with 6 bases left between them. Germline CDR1 ENHRY, CDR2 SYGVKD. The CDR3 runs to 14 residues. CDR3: CAISSISGANVLTF. DNA of the CDR3: TGTGCCATCAGCTCAATCTCTGGGGCCAACGTCCTGACTTTC.

V is TRBV6-4 and J is TRBJ2-7, with D unclear. The CDR3 runs 11 residues. Germline V gene sequence: CDR1 MRHNA, CDR2 SNTAGT. V gave up 5 bases and J gave up 7 bases, with 9 bases separating them. CDR3 loop: CASSHGREQYF. Written as DNA, the CDR3 is TGTGCCAGCAGTCACGGACGTGAGCAGTACTTC.

The rearrangement links TRBV7-3 to TRBJ2-7; 9 bases are a match to TRBD1. J lost 3 bases, V lost 5 bases, and 2 bases had no gene match. The CDR3 is 13 residues long. Per germline, CDR1 SGHTA and CDR2 FQGTGA. CDR3 amino acids: CASSTTGGYEQYF. DNA for the CDR3: TGTGCCAGCAGCACGACAGGGGGCTACGAGCAGTACTTC.

V usage is TRBV30 and J usage is TRBJ2-7; TRBD2 is a possible D gene (5 bases). Per germline, CDR1 GTSNPN and CDR2 SVGIG (reference sequence). V was clipped by 4 bases and J by 6 bases, with 13 bases between them. The CDR3 length is 12 residues. The DNA of the CDR3 is TGTGCCTGGAACAACGGGGTGGCCGAGCAGTACTTC. This sequence encodes CAWNNGVAEQYF.

The chain links TRBV5-6 to TRBJ1-5, with D perhaps TRBD1 (5 bases). This CDR3 comprises 14 residues. V was pared by 4 bases and J by 5 bases, with 13 bases between. Germline values: CDR1 SGHDT, CDR2 YYEEEE. DNA for the CDR3: TGTGCCAGCAGCCTGGGGGTTCTGGATCAGCCCCAGCATTTT. Translating gives CASSLGVLDQPQHF.

The chain joins TRBV4-1 to TRBJ1-4, with no clear D. V was trimmed by 5 bases and J by 0 bases, leaving 7 bases between them. CDR3 length: 14 residues. Germline V gene lookup returns CDR1 MGHRA and CDR2 YSYEKL. CDR3 coding DNA: TGCGCCAGCAGCAGAACAGCAACTAATGAAAAACTGTTTTTT. This encodes CASSRTATNEKLFF.

The chain uses TRBV28 and TRBJ1-2, with D perhaps matching TRBD1 (5 bases). The CDR3 spans 12 residues. From germline, CDR1 is MDHEN and CDR2 SYDVKM. V lost 8 bases and J 7 bases, leaving 14 bases between the germline ends. The CDR3 spells CASSQGGSGYTF. The CDR3, as DNA: TGTGCCAGCTCTCAGGGTGGCTCTGGCTACACCTTC.

This chain connects TRBV18 to TRBJ2-1; TRBD2 agrees at 8 bases. CDR1 and CDR2 from the germline V gene are KGHSH and LQKENI. Trimming took 1 base from V and 9 from J; bases not matched to a gene: 5. This CDR3 comprises 14 residues. CDR3 region: CASSPLRGGPEQFF. The DNA of the CDR3 is TGTGCCAGCTCACCACTACGGGGGGGCCCTGAGCAGTTCTTC. Full variable domain (missing parts from reference TRBV18 and TRBJ2-1): NAGVMQNPRHLVRRRGQEARLRCSPMKGHSHVYWYRQLPEEGLKFMVYLQKENIIDESGMPKERFSAEFPKEGPSILRIQQVVRGDSAAYFCASSPLRGGPEQFFGPGTRLTVL.

The genes are TRBV19 and TRBJ1-2, with D perhaps matching TRBD1 (5 bases). CDR3 length: 14 amino acids. Germline-derived CDR1 and CDR2 are LNHDA and SQIVND (reference sequence). With 0 bases removed from V and 8 bases from J, the gap between germline ends came to 13 bases. The CDR3 sequence: CASSIETGREGYTF. CDR3 coding DNA: TGTGCCAGTAGTATAGAAACGGGGCGCGAAGGCTACACCTTC.

CDR3 nucleotide sequence: TGTGCCAGCAGCTTAGGACAGGGGGAGGACACCATATATTTT. Translating it yields CASSLGQGEDTIYF. The rearrangement joins TRBV3-1 (or the pseudogene TRBV3-2) to TRBJ1-3; 10 bases are a match to TRBD1. Germline loops: CDR1 LGHDT, CDR2 YNNKEL (reference sequence). V was pared by 5 bases and J by 8 bases, with 6 bases of the junction left unmatched. The length of the CDR3 is 14 residues.

The J gene is TRBJ2-2, the V gene TRBV6-2 or TRBV6-3, with D unresolved. This CDR3 contains 13 residues. With 2 bases removed from V and 7 bases from J, the gap between germline ends came to 8 bases. The V gene's germline CDR1 is MNHEY and CDR2 SVGEGT. CDR3 protein: CASSYLGIGELFF. The CDR3 region has the DNA TGTGCCAGCAGTTACCTGGGAATCGGGGAGCTGTTTTTT.

The rearrangement joins TRBV6-6 to TRBJ2-1; D may be TRBD2 (6 bases). The CDR3 runs 11 residues. With 6 bases removed from V and 9 bases from J, the gap between germline ends came to 9 bases. Germline V gene sequence: CDR1 MNHNY, CDR2 SVGAGI (reference sequence). The DNA of the CDR3 is TGTGCCAGCAGCCCCGGGAGTGAGCAGTTCTTC. Protein sequence: CASSPGSEQFF.

The rearrangement links TRBV28 to TRBJ2-5; maybe TRBD1 (6 bases). Germline CDR1 and CDR2: MDHEN and SYDVKM. The CDR3 has 15 amino acids. Trimming left V 2 bases short and J 2 bases short, with 12 bases between. In nucleotides, the CDR3 is TGTGCCAGCAGTTTAGGGCAGGGGTTTCAAGAGACCCAGTACTTC. As protein: CASSLGQGFQETQYF.

The chain has TRBV5-1 and TRBJ2-6, with TRBD1 identical over 7 bases. J was trimmed by 0 bases and V by 3 bases; bases with no gene match: 3. Germline V gene lookup returns CDR1 SGHRS and CDR2 YFSETQ. The CDR3 runs 16 residues. The CDR3 nucleotides are TGCGCCAGCAGCTCCTCAGGGGGCTCTGGGGCCAACGTCCTGACTTTC. Translation gives CASSSSGGSGANVLTF.

This clone was observed once. The CDR3 here is CASSLGLDANTGELFF. The CDR3 DNA sequence: TGTGCCAGCAGCTTGGGACTAGACGCGAACACCGGGGAGCTGTTTTTT. The chain uses TRBV5-8 and TRBJ2-2; D is perhaps TRBD2 (6 bases). There are 16 residues in the CDR3. Germline CDR1 is SGHTS and CDR2 is YDEGEE. V was shortened by 0 bases and J by 0 bases, with 9 bases between the two germline ends.

The chain carries TRBV5-8 and TRBJ1-1; D uncertain. This CDR3 spans 14 amino acids. The germline V gene has CDR1 SGHTS and CDR2 YDEGEE. Trimming cost V 0 bases and J 0 bases, with 6 bases left between them. DNA for the CDR3: TGTGCCAGCAGCTTGGGGACCCTGAACACTGAAGCTTTCTTT. Its protein product is CASSLGTLNTEAFF.

V is TRBV7-9 and J is TRBJ1-2; D uncertain. Deletions cut 5 bases from V and 8 bases from J, with 12 bases between. The CDR3 sequence is 12 residues long. Germline V lookup: CDR1 SEHNR, CDR2 FQNEAQ (reference sequence). CDR3 protein: CASSVAEEGYTF. The CDR3 DNA is TGTGCCAGCAGCGTGGCCGAGGAAGGCTACACCTTC.

CDR3 nucleotide sequence: TGTGCCAGCTCACCACCCCGGGGAGGAGGTGGCTACACCTTC. It translates to CASSPPRGGGGYTF. This sequence joins TRBV18 and TRBJ1-2, with D uncertain. Germline assignment: CDR1 KGHSH and CDR2 LQKENI. The V and J ends lost 0 bases and 7 bases respectively, with 12 bases between them. The length of the CDR3 is 14 residues.

This clone was detected only a few times. The DNA of the CDR3 is TGCGCCAGCAGCCCAGGGACAGGGGAAGCAAACCGATTCGAGCAGTACTTC. Amino acids: CASSPGTGEANRFEQYF. The rearrangement links TRBV5-1 to TRBJ2-7; 10 bases map to TRBD1. This CDR3 has 17 residues. With V trimmed by 4 bases and J by 6 bases, 16 bases remained unmatched. Germline CDR1 is SGHRS and CDR2 is YFSETQ.